These T cell receptor beta chains were read from a single sample in a study of cytomegalovirus exposure and HLA in healthy donors. Sequencing was performed with immunoSEQ multiplex PCR; in TCRdb, only in-frame clones are kept and a portion is missing. The sample has approximately 180,000 clones; roughly 77% are singletons. Sequencing input: PBMCs. The receptors here all came from a woman aged 45-65 years in good health and CMV-seronegative. The CDR3 runs from the conserved cysteine through the conserved F or W. Fields, in order: D gene, V gene, clone size, CDR3 length, J gene, CDR3 DNA, CDR3 protein. A D gene is named only where the DNA matches it firmly. A clone size is listed for some rows: how often the clone was seen (once, few, many), or a class if it is expanded.

>TRBD2|TRBV2|-|14|TRBJ2-7
TGTGCCAGCAGAGCCGGGACTACATCATCGTTACGTCCCTTC
CASRAGTTSSLRPF
>TRBD2|TRBV11-2|few|16|TRBJ2-3
TGTGCCAGCAGCTTAGGGCGGGGGGGACCCACAGATACGCAGTATTTT
CASSLGRGGPTDTQYF
>-|TRBV7-2|-|13|TRBJ1-2
TGTGCCAGCAGCTTACAAGGAGTCTGGGGCTACACCTTC
CASSLQGVWGYTF
>TRBD1|TRBV30|-|12|TRBJ1-1
TGTGCCAGGGGGCCCCGCCACACTGAAGCTTTCTTT
CARGPRHTEAFF
>TRBD1|TRBV29-1|few|13|TRBJ2-3
TGCAGCGTTGGCAGGGGGCGCACAGATACGCAGTATTTT
CSVGRGRTDTQYF
>-|TRBV6-5|-|15|TRBJ1-2
TGTGCCAGCAGGGCGGGGGGGACCGGTAACTATGGCTACACCTTC
CASRAGGTGNYGYTF
>TRBD2|TRBV7-2|-|16|TRBJ2-7
TGTGCCAGCAGCCTAGAGGGACTAGCGGGCTTTTACGAGCAGTACTTC
CASSLEGLAGFYEQYF
>TRBD1|TRBV4-3|-|15|TRBJ2-5
TGCGCCAGCAGCCAAGCAGGGACAGACCAAGAGACCCAGTACTTC
CASSQAGTDQETQYF
>TRBD1|TRBV5-1|-|14|TRBJ1-2
TGCGCCAGCAGCTTTGGGGGGACAGGGGAAGGCTACACCTTC
CASSFGGTGEGYTF
>TRBD1|TRBV11-2|-|14|TRBJ1-2
TGTGCCAGCAGCTCGGGACAGGGCAACTATGGCTACACCTTC
CASSSGQGNYGYTF
>-|TRBV2|once|15|TRBJ1-3
TGTGCCAGCAGAGAAGGACAGTACTCTGGAAACACCATATATTTT
CASREGQYSGNTIYF
>-|TRBV29-1|-|10|TRBJ1-1
TGCAGCGCCAGGGACACTGAAGCTTTCTTT
CSARDTEAFF
>TRBD1|TRBV6-5|-|16|TRBJ2-2
TGTGCCAGCAGTTTTGACAGGGGGACGAACACCGGGGAGCTGTTTTTT
CASSFDRGTNTGELFF
>TRBD2|TRBV28|few|14|TRBJ2-3
TGTGCCAGCAGTGGTAGCGGGACCACAGATACGCAGTATTTT
CASSGSGTTDTQYF
>-|TRBV7-2|-|15|TRBJ2-7
TGTGCCAGCAGCTTAGAGCCCTTTGGTTACTACGAGCAGTACTTC
CASSLEPFGYYEQYF
>-|TRBV19|-|13|TRBJ1-5
TGTGCCAGTAGTATACAGGTCGGTCAGCCCCAGCATTTT
CASSIQVGQPQHF
>TRBD2|TRBV28|-|16|TRBJ2-7
TGTGCCAGCAGCACGGGGACTAGCGGGGGCGCCTACGAGCAGTACTTC
CASSTGTSGGAYEQYF
>TRBD2|TRBV29-1|-|14|TRBJ2-1
TGCAGCGTTGTCGGCGGGAGCTTTTTGGCTGAGCAGTTCTTC
CSVVGGSFLAEQFF
>-|TRBV7-6|-|13|TRBJ2-7
TGTGCCAGCAGCGGGCAGTTCTCCTACGAGCAGTACTTC
CASSGQFSYEQYF
>TRBD2|TRBV7-2|-|16|TRBJ2-7
TGTGCCAGCAGCTCAAGGGTTAGCGGGGGCCCCTACGAGCAGTACTTC
CASSSRVSGGPYEQYF
>TRBD1|TRBV18|-|15|TRBJ1-2
TGTGCCAGCTCATCCCCGGGACAGGGCGATTATGGCTACACCTTC
CASSSPGQGDYGYTF
>-|TRBV2|-|14|TRBJ1-2
TGTGCCAGCAGTGAACATCTACCAGGGTGGGGCTACACCTTC
CASSEHLPGWGYTF
>-|TRBV28|-|14|TRBJ1-2
TGTGCCAGCCAAAGTCAGGGAGGGGGCTATGGCTACACCTTC
CASQSQGGGYGYTF
>TRBD2|TRBV7-9|once|16|TRBJ2-2
TGTGCCAGCAGCTTAGAACTAGCGGGGAACACCGGGGAGCTGTTTTTT
CASSLELAGNTGELFF
>-|TRBV27|-|13|TRBJ1-1
TGTGCCAGCAACAGCGGGGCGAACACTGAAGCTTTCTTT
CASNSGANTEAFF
>TRBD2|TRBV10-1|-|17|TRBJ2-1
TGCGCCTTGAGAGGACTAGCGGGGGGGAGCTCCTACAATGAGCAGTTCTTC
CALRGLAGGSSYNEQFF
>-|TRBV28|-|14|TRBJ1-2
TGTGCCAGCAGCCCACACGGGGGGCGCTATGGCTACACCTTC
CASSPHGGRYGYTF
>-|TRBV2|-|12|TRBJ1-6
TGTGCCAGCAGTGAGGAGGTGTCACCCCTCCACTTT
CASSEEVSPLHF
>-|TRBV5-1|-|17|TRBJ1-6
TGCGCCAGCAGCTTGGATATCAGGGAAAGAAATAATTCACCCCTCCACTTT
CASSLDIRERNNSPLHF
>-|TRBV19|-|15|TRBJ1-2
TGTGCCAGTAGGAGGAGCCGGGGAGCTAACTATGGCTACACCTTC
CASRRSRGANYGYTF
>-|TRBV6-6|-|15|TRBJ1-2
TGTGCCAGCAGTTACTCAGGGAGAGCTAACTATGGCTACACCTTC
CASSYSGRANYGYTF
>-|TRBV5-1|few|13|TRBJ2-7
TGCGCCAGCAGCGCTGACAAGCTCAACGAGCAGTACTTC
CASSADKLNEQYF
>-|TRBV4-1|-|16|TRBJ1-2
TGCGCCAGCAGCCAAGTGACAGTCTGGGCAGGGGATGGCTACACCTTC
CASSQVTVWAGDGYTF
>TRBD2|TRBV2|once|16|TRBJ2-2
TGTGCCAGCAGACGGACTAGCGGAGCGAACACCGGGGAGCTGTTTTTT
CASRRTSGANTGELFF
>-|TRBV6-5|-|13|TRBJ2-5
TGTGCCAGCAGAAACATCGCCCCGGGGGAGCAGTACTTC
CASRNIAPGEQYF
>-|TRBV7-2|-|13|TRBJ2-5
TGTGCCAGCAGCTCCGTGCGGATGGAGACCCAGTACTTC
CASSSVRMETQYF
>TRBD1|TRBV7-2|-|16|TRBJ2-3
TGTGCCAGCAGCGCCGGGACAGGGGTATTTCCAGATACGCAGTATTTT
CASSAGTGVFPDTQYF
>-|TRBV6-4|-|13|TRBJ1-4
TGTGCCAGCATCCCCCGGCCGGGGGAAAAACTGTTTTTT
CASIPRPGEKLFF
>-|TRBV27|-|16|TRBJ2-2
TGTGCCAGCAGGGAACCTGTAGGGGGGGCTGGCGGGGAGTTGTTTTTT
CASREPVGGAGGELFF
>-|TRBV4-3|-|15|TRBJ2-3
TGCGCCAGCAGCCAAGAGGAGGGGTCGTCAGATACGCAGTATTTT
CASSQEEGSSDTQYF
>-|TRBV19|few|14|TRBJ1-2
TGTGCCAGTAGTATGGGCAGGGCGAACTATGGCTACACCTTC
CASSMGRANYGYTF
>-|TRBV7-8|-|14|TRBJ2-7
TGTGCCAGCAGCTTAGAAAGAGGTCTCTACGAGCAGTACTTC
CASSLERGLYEQYF
>-|TRBV28|-|12|TRBJ2-7
TGTGCCAGCATTACAGCGCCAGGGGAGCAGTACTTC
CASITAPGEQYF